These T cell receptor beta chains were read from a single sample in a study of identical twins. TCRdb reprocessed the 5' RACE reads with MiXCR, giving one entry per CDR3 protein. The profile shows 450,000 or so distinct CDR3 sequences, roughly an eighth of them singletons. These records were also assigned to another study, of yellow fever vaccine responses in identical twins.

Specimen: CD4+ T cells sorted from blood. Source of these receptors: a woman aged 18-30 years in good health. Each CDR3 is given with its conserved first and last residue. The D gene is left open where the match is weak. The listing skips clone size in some rows; elsewhere it reads once, few, many or a size class.

d_call: -; clone_size: many; j_call: TRBJ2-7; v_call: TRBV2; cdr3_nt: TGTGCCAGCAGTGAGTTGGGGACCTCCTACGAGCAGTACTTC; cdr3_aa: CASSELGTSYEQYF
d_call: -; clone_size: many; j_call: TRBJ2-1; v_call: TRBV29-1; cdr3_nt: TGCAGCGCCGACAGGTTGAGTCTCAATGAGCAGTTCTTC; cdr3_aa: CSADRLSLNEQFF
d_call: -; clone_size: many; j_call: TRBJ2-5; v_call: TRBV7-8; cdr3_nt: TGTGCCAGCAGCTTATATTCCGAGACCCAGTACTTC; cdr3_aa: CASSLYSETQYF
d_call: -; clone_size: -; j_call: TRBJ2-7; v_call: TRBV6-4; cdr3_nt: TGTGCCAGCTGGGACCTCCCGTACCACGAGCAGTACTTC; cdr3_aa: CASWDLPYHEQYF
d_call: TRBD1; clone_size: -; j_call: TRBJ2-7; v_call: TRBV20-1; cdr3_nt: TGCAGTGCTACCCCCGGGACAGCCTCCTACGAGCAGTACTTC; cdr3_aa: CSATPGTASYEQYF
d_call: -; clone_size: -; j_call: TRBJ2-2; v_call: TRBV27; cdr3_nt: TGTGCCAGCAGTTTGCCCTTAACCGGGGAGCTGTTTTTT; cdr3_aa: CASSLPLTGELFF
d_call: TRBD2; clone_size: few; j_call: TRBJ2-1; v_call: TRBV5-1; cdr3_nt: TGCGCCAGCAGTCCAGGGACTAGCGGTACGCAGTTCTTC; cdr3_aa: CASSPGTSGTQFF
d_call: -; clone_size: few; j_call: TRBJ2-1; v_call: TRBV5-8; cdr3_nt: TGTGCCAGCAGCTTTCGCAGTGAGCAGTTCTTC; cdr3_aa: CASSFRSEQFF
d_call: TRBD2; clone_size: -; j_call: TRBJ2-3; v_call: TRBV29-1; cdr3_nt: TGCAGCGGGGAAGGGACTAGCAGCTCCACAGATACGCAGTATTTT; cdr3_aa: CSGEGTSSSTDTQYF
d_call: -; clone_size: few; j_call: TRBJ1-4; v_call: TRBV10-3; cdr3_nt: TGTGCCATCAGTCCCGGGACCCAACTGTTTTTT; cdr3_aa: CAISPGTQLFF
d_call: TRBD1; clone_size: -; j_call: TRBJ2-5; v_call: TRBV12-3/TRBV12-4; cdr3_nt: TGTGCCAGCAGTTACCGGACAGGGGACGAGACCCAGTACTTC; cdr3_aa: CASSYRTGDETQYF
d_call: TRBD2; clone_size: few; j_call: TRBJ2-3; v_call: TRBV7-3; cdr3_nt: TGTGCCAGCAGCTCACCCCCTAAGACTAGCGGGGGGGCAGATACGCAGTATTTT; cdr3_aa: CASSSPPKTSGGADTQYF
d_call: TRBD2; clone_size: many; j_call: TRBJ2-7; v_call: TRBV29-1; cdr3_nt: TGCAGCGCCAGGACTAGCGGGGCTTACGAGCAGTACTTC; cdr3_aa: CSARTSGAYEQYF
d_call: -; clone_size: many; j_call: TRBJ2-7; v_call: TRBV5-1; cdr3_nt: TGCGCCAGCAGCCGCGATAATACACAGCAGCAGTACTTC; cdr3_aa: CASSRDNTQQQYF
d_call: TRBD1; clone_size: many; j_call: TRBJ1-2; v_call: TRBV12-3/TRBV12-4; cdr3_nt: TGTGCCAGCAGTGACAGGGGGCGATTCTCCTATGGCTACACCTTC; cdr3_aa: CASSDRGRFSYGYTF
d_call: -; clone_size: -; j_call: TRBJ2-6; v_call: TRBV6-2/TRBV6-3; cdr3_nt: TGTGCCAGCAGTTTGATGCCCAAAGACAGCTCTGGGGCCAACGTCCTGACTTTC; cdr3_aa: CASSLMPKDSSGANVLTF
d_call: TRBD2; clone_size: -; j_call: TRBJ2-1; v_call: TRBV28; cdr3_nt: TGTGCCAGCCCACCCTCGCTCGGGGGGGACTACAATGAGCAGTTCTTC; cdr3_aa: CASPPSLGGDYNEQFF
d_call: TRBD2; clone_size: few; j_call: TRBJ2-1; v_call: TRBV5-1; cdr3_nt: TGCGCCAGCCGCCGGGGGGGGAGCGAGGCTGAGCAGTTCTTC; cdr3_aa: CASRRGGSEAEQFF
d_call: TRBD1; clone_size: -; j_call: TRBJ2-3; v_call: TRBV29-1; cdr3_nt: TGCAGCGTTAACCCCAGGACAGGGGGAATGGATACGCAGTATTTT; cdr3_aa: CSVNPRTGGMDTQYF
d_call: -; clone_size: few; j_call: TRBJ2-5; v_call: TRBV20-1; cdr3_nt: TGCAGTGCTAGACTAGTAGGGAGAGTGGGGGGAGAGACCCAGTACTTC; cdr3_aa: CSARLVGRVGGETQYF
d_call: TRBD1; clone_size: few; j_call: TRBJ2-4; v_call: TRBV5-6; cdr3_nt: TGTGCCAGCAGCTTGGCCGGGACAGGGCAAAACATTCAGTACTTC; cdr3_aa: CASSLAGTGQNIQYF
d_call: -; clone_size: -; j_call: TRBJ2-3; v_call: TRBV7-2; cdr3_nt: TGTGCCAGCAGCTTAGTAGATTATACGCAGTATTTT; cdr3_aa: CASSLVDYTQYF
d_call: -; clone_size: many; j_call: TRBJ1-2; v_call: TRBV28; cdr3_nt: TGTGCCAGCAGCCCCCTGGTACAGGCGTCGGGCGGCTACACCTTC; cdr3_aa: CASSPLVQASGGYTF
d_call: -; clone_size: -; j_call: TRBJ2-3; v_call: TRBV12-3/TRBV12-4; cdr3_nt: TGTGCCAGCAGTTTAGGGGGTTACGATACGCAGTATTTT; cdr3_aa: CASSLGGYDTQYF
d_call: -; clone_size: -; j_call: TRBJ2-7; v_call: TRBV6-2/TRBV6-3; cdr3_nt: TGTGCCAGCAGTTACCTGATCCCTCCTTATTACGAGCAGTACTTC; cdr3_aa: CASSYLIPPYYEQYF
d_call: TRBD2; clone_size: few; j_call: TRBJ2-7; v_call: TRBV20-1; cdr3_nt: TGCAGTGCTATAATATACAGGGTGGGTTCTAGCGGGAGGGATTCCTACGAGCAGTACTTC; cdr3_aa: CSAIIYRVGSSGRDSYEQYF
d_call: TRBD2; clone_size: few; j_call: TRBJ2-5; v_call: TRBV20-1; cdr3_nt: TGCAGTGCTAGGAGCGGGACTAGCAAAGAAGAGACCCAGTACTTC; cdr3_aa: CSARSGTSKEETQYF
d_call: -; clone_size: -; j_call: TRBJ2-7; v_call: TRBV10-3; cdr3_nt: TGTGCCATCAGGGACATATCCTACGAGCAGTACTTC; cdr3_aa: CAIRDISYEQYF
d_call: -; clone_size: few; j_call: TRBJ2-7; v_call: TRBV28; cdr3_nt: TGTGCCAGCAGTTTAGAGCAGGGGAAAAGGTACGAGCAGTACTTC; cdr3_aa: CASSLEQGKRYEQYF
d_call: TRBD2; clone_size: few; j_call: TRBJ2-5; v_call: TRBV7-6; cdr3_nt: TGTGCCAGCAGCTTAGGGCGCACTAGCGGGCAAGAGACCCAGTACTTC; cdr3_aa: CASSLGRTSGQETQYF
d_call: -; clone_size: many; j_call: TRBJ2-7; v_call: TRBV20-1; cdr3_nt: TGCAGTGCTCAGAAAGGGTCCTACGAGCAGTACTTC; cdr3_aa: CSAQKGSYEQYF
d_call: -; clone_size: -; j_call: TRBJ2-2; v_call: TRBV11-2; cdr3_nt: TGTGCCAGCAGCTTTCGGCGGACTACCGGGGAGCTGTTTTTT; cdr3_aa: CASSFRRTTGELFF